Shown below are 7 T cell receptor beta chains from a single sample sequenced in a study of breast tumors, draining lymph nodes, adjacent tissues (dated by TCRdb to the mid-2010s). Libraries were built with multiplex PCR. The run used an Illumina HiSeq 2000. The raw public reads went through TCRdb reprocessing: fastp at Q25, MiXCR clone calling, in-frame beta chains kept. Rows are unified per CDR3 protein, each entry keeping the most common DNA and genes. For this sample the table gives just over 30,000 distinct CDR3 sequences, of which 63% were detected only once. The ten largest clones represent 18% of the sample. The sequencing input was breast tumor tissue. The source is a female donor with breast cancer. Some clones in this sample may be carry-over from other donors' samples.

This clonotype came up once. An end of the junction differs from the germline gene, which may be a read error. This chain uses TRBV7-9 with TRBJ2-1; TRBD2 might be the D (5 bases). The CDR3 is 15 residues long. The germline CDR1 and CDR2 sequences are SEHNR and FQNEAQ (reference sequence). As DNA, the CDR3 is TGTGCCAGCAGCAGCGGAAGCTCGGGAAAAAATGAGCAGCTCTTC. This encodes CASSSGSSGKNEQLF.

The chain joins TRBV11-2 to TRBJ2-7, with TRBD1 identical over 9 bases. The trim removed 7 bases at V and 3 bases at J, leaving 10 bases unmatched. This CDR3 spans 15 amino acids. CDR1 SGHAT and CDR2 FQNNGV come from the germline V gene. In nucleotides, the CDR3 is TGTGCCAGCACCGATGCGACAGGGGGAAACTACGAGCAGTACTTC. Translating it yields CASTDATGGNYEQYF.

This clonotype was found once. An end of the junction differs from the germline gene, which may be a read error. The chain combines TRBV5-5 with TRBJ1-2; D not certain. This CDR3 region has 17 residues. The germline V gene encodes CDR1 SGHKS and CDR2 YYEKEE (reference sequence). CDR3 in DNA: TGTGCCGGCAGCGCGGTAGTTGGTATGAGGGAGGCCTATGGCTACACCTTC. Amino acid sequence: CAGSAVVGMREAYGYTF.

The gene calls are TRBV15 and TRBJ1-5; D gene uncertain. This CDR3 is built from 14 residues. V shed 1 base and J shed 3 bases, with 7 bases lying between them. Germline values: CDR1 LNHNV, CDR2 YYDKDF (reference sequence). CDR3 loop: CATSRGRNNQPQHF. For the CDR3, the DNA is TGTGCCACCAGCAGAGGGAGGAACAATCAGCCCCAGCATTTT. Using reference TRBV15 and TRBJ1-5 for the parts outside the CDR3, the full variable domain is DAMVIQNPRYQVTQFGKPVTLSCSQTLNHNVMYWYQQKSSQAPKLLFHYYDKDFNNEADTPDNFQSRRPNTSFCFLDIRSPGLGDTAMYLCATSRGRNNQPQHFGDGTRLSIL.

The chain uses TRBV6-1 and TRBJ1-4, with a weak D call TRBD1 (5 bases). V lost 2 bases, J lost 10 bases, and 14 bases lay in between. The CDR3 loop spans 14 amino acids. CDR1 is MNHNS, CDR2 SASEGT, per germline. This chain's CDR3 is CASSESRGGGKLFF. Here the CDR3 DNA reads TGTGCCAGCAGTGAAAGTCGTGGGGGTGGAAAACTGTTTTTT.

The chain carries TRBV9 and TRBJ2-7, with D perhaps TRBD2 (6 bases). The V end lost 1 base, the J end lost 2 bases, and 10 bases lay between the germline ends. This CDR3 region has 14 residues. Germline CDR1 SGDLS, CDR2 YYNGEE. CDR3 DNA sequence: TGTGCCAGCAGCGTATCAGGGACTCCCTACGAGCAGTACTTC. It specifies CASSVSGTPYEQYF.

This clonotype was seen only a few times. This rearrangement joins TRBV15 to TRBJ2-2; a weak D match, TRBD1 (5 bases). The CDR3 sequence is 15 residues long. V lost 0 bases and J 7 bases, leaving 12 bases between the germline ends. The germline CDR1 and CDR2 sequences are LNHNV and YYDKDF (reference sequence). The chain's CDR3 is CATSRDIRVGGELFF. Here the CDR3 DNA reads TGTGCCACCAGCAGAGATATCAGGGTGGGCGGGGAGCTGTTTTTT.